These T cell receptor beta chains were read from a single sample in a study of vaccination and CD4 T cells after COVID-19. TCRdb called the PCR reads again in MiXCR, with one record for every CDR3 protein. The data contain 7,500 to 8,500 distinct CDR3 sequences, 60% to 80% of them seen just once; the ten biggest clones take up about a fifth. These TCRs are of unknown antigen specificity. The sequencing here drew on cultured CD4+ T cells from blood, taken after SARS-CoV-2 vaccination. The receptor set was obtained from a human donor with COVID-19. Both conserved end residues are part of each CDR3. The D gene is left open where the match is weak. Part of the rows lack a size; the others show once, few, many or a class for expanded clones.

>-|TRBV28|TRBJ1-2|-|18
CASSLLTIQGPGGEGYTF
TGTGCCAGCAGTTTACTAACTATCCAGGGGCCCGGTGGGGAGGGCTACACCTTC
>TRBD2|TRBV4-3|TRBJ2-3|-|18
CASSQGTSGGPSTDTQYF
TGCGCCAGCAGCCAAGGGACTAGCGGGGGACCGAGCACAGATACGCAGTATTTT
>-|TRBV6-1|TRBJ1-1|-|16
CASQPNPGHSNTEAFF
TGTGCCAGTCAGCCGAACCCGGGACACTCGAACACTGAAGCTTTCTTT
>-|TRBV6-2/TRBV6-3|TRBJ2-5|-|18
CASSYSKARGGRQETQYF
TGTGCCAGCAGTTACTCGAAGGCGCGCGGGGGCCGACAAGAGACCCAGTACTTC
>TRBD1|TRBV5-1|TRBJ2-5|-|14
CASSLRGLGETQYF
TGCGCCAGCAGCTTGAGGGGGCTCGGGGAGACCCAGTACTTC
>TRBD1|TRBV7-8|TRBJ1-2|large|14
CASSRQGLDYGYTF
TGTGCCAGCAGCCGACAGGGTTTGGACTATGGCTACACCTTC
>TRBD1|TRBV5-4|TRBJ2-7|-|15
CASSLGQGTPYEQYF
TGTGCCAGCAGCTTGGGACAGGGGACCCCATACGAGCAGTACTTC
>-|TRBV7-2|TRBJ1-5|-|17
CASSLASSALSNQPQHF
TGTGCCAGCAGCTTAGCATCTTCGGCATTGAGCAATCAGCCCCAGCATTTT
>TRBD1|TRBV6-1|TRBJ1-6|once|16
CASSREPGQGSSPLHF
TGTGCCAGCAGTCGAGAGCCGGGACAGGGGAGTTCACCCCTCCACTTT
>-|TRBV19|TRBJ2-3|-|16
CASSIGNIFSTDTQYF
TGTGCCAGTAGTATAGGGAACATCTTTAGCACAGATACGCAGTATTTT
>-|TRBV29-1|TRBJ2-3|-|11
CSVAIPDTQYF
TGCAGCGTTGCCATTCCAGATACGCAGTATTTT
>-|TRBV20-1|TRBJ1-5|-|14
CSALAGASNQPQHF
TGCAGTGCCCTGGCAGGGGCGAGCAATCAGCCCCAGCATTTT
>-|TRBV5-1|TRBJ1-1|once|14
CASSLSQTNTEAFF
TGCGCCAGCAGCCTTAGTCAGACGAACACTGAAGCTTTCTTT
>-|TRBV20-1|TRBJ1-2|-|13
CSAPPGKNYGYTF
TGCAGTGCCCCTCCGGGTAAAAACTATGGCTACACCTTC
>-|TRBV7-8|TRBJ1-5|-|13
CASSLAGDQPQHF
TGTGCCAGCAGCTTAGCAGGGGATCAGCCCCAGCATTTT
>-|TRBV20-1|TRBJ1-5|few|16
CSARMTRGPSNQPQHF
TGCAGTGCTAGGATGACACGGGGCCCTAGCAATCAGCCCCAGCATTTT
>-|TRBV1|TRBJ2-5|-|19
CTSSQEEDSGGTYQETQYF
TGCACCAGCAGCCAAGAGGAGGATAGCGGGGGGACGTACCAAGAGACCCAGTACTTC
>-|TRBV7-9|TRBJ1-1|-|13
CASSRAGGTEAFF
TGTGCCAGCTCCAGAGCGGGGGGGACTGAAGCTTTCTTT
>-|TRBV6-2/TRBV6-3|TRBJ1-2|-|14
CASSSVGTVYGYTF
TGTGCCAGCAGCTCCGTGGGGACGGTCTATGGCTACACCTTC
>-|TRBV7-2|TRBJ1-1|-|14
CASSLGGVGAEAFF
TGTGCCAGCAGCTTAGGTGGGGTGGGAGCTGAAGCTTTCTTT
>-|TRBV20-1|TRBJ1-5|large|15
CSAARAWDSNQPQHF
TGCAGTGCTGCCCGGGCTTGGGATAGCAATCAGCCCCAGCATTTT
>-|TRBV7-2|TRBJ2-7|-|16
CASSLGGTGGSYEQYF
TGTGCCAGCAGCTTGGGGGGGACAGGAGGGTCCTACGAGCAGTACTTC
>-|TRBV10-1|TRBJ1-5|-|13
CASSESANQPQHF
TGCGCCAGCAGTGAGTCGGCCAATCAGCCCCAGCATTTT
>-|TRBV7-6|TRBJ1-2|-|15
CASSLAPGPNYGYTF
TGTGCCAGCAGCTTAGCCCCAGGGCCTAACTATGGCTACACCTTC
>-|TRBV7-2|TRBJ1-1|-|13
CASAYQGNTEAFF
TGTGCCAGCGCATATCAAGGGAACACTGAAGCTTTCTTT
>-|TRBV5-6|TRBJ1-6|-|17
CASSVHQGGVYNSPLHF
TGTGCCAGCAGCGTGCACCAAGGGGGTGTCTATAATTCACCCCTCCACTTT
>TRBD1|TRBV15|TRBJ2-4|-|18
CATSPYPTTGGGGNIQYF
TGTGCCACCAGCCCTTACCCTACGACAGGGGGCGGGGGAAACATTCAGTACTTC
>-|TRBV2|TRBJ2-5|-|15
CASSEGLAWGETQYF
TGTGCCAGCAGTGAAGGGCTAGCCTGGGGGGAGACCCAGTACTTC
>TRBD1|TRBV7-9|TRBJ1-1|few|14
CASSMTGSGTEAFF
TGTGCCAGCAGCATGACAGGGAGTGGGACTGAAGCTTTCTTT
>-|TRBV6-1|TRBJ1-2|-|14
CASRGGGSLYGYTF
TGTGCCAGCAGGGGTGGTGGCAGCCTTTATGGCTACACCTTC
>-|TRBV7-2|TRBJ2-7|-|16
CASSHPGRASSYEQYF
TGTGCCAGCAGCCACCCGGGAAGGGCGAGCTCCTACGAGCAGTACTTC
>-|TRBV12-3/TRBV12-4|TRBJ1-1|-|11
CASRSEGRAFF
TGTGCCAGCAGGTCCGAGGGGCGAGCTTTCTTT
>-|TRBV7-6|TRBJ2-5|-|15
CASSPTWTEQETQYF
TGTGCCAGCAGCCCTACCTGGACAGAACAAGAGACCCAGTACTTC
>-|TRBV7-2|TRBJ1-6|-|16
CASSLELLSYNSPLHF
TGTGCCAGCAGCTTAGAGTTGCTCTCCTATAATTCACCCCTCCACTTT
>-|TRBV11-3|TRBJ2-5|-|16
CASSWGGGTGRETQYF
TGTGCCAGCAGCTGGGGTGGGGGCACGGGACGGGAGACCCAGTACTTC
>-|TRBV14|TRBJ1-2|-|12
CASSQGYYGYTF
TGTGCCAGCAGCCAGGGGTACTATGGCTACACCTTC
>TRBD1|TRBV20-1|TRBJ2-2|-|14
CSAGPGQGPRELFF
TGCAGTGCGGGGCCGGGACAGGGCCCGCGGGAGCTGTTTTTT
>TRBD1|TRBV20-1|TRBJ1-5|few|15
CSARSGTGGNQPQHF
TGCAGTGCTAGATCGGGGACAGGGGGAAACCAGCCCCAGCATTTT
>-|TRBV25-1|TRBJ1-2|-|14
CASSQLDALYGYTF
TGTGCCAGCAGCCAATTGGACGCGCTCTATGGCTACACCTTC
>TRBD1|TRBV19|TRBJ2-3|-|17
CASSMQVAQGGSDTQYF
TGTGCCAGTAGTATGCAAGTCGCACAGGGGGGCTCAGATACGCAGTATTTT